This T cell receptor (beta chain) was documented in a study of T cells in Graves' hyperthyroidism and ophthalmopathy. Overall study results and limits: Ophthalmopathy was model-predicted a median about 6 months pre-onset.

There were TCR beta CDR3 regions amplified from RNA transcripts. Carried out on the TCR CDR3, a first-round RT-PCR used the HTBI primer set. TCRdb ran MiXCR on the multiplex PCR reads and lists one entry per CDR3 protein. The sample carries 690,000 or so distinct CDR3 sequences, approximately 19% recorded once. This clonotype has at least ten counts. Its antigen is currently unknown. The CDR3 is 13 residues long. V shed 6 bases and J 5 bases; nucleotides not matched to a gene: 4. This TCR came from a woman in her 50s with Graves' hyperthyroidism that later progressed to Graves' ophthalmopathy. Sequenced input: blood. This chain uses TRBV12-3 or TRBV12-4 with TRBJ1-2; 9 nucleotides match TRBD1. In nucleotides, the CDR3 is TGTGCCAGCAGCCTGGACAGGGGATATGGCTACACCTTC. It yields the protein CASSLDRGYGYTF.